These 27 T cell receptor beta chains were sequenced from one sample in a study of identical twins' blood T cells. TCRdb reprocessed the 5' RACE reads via MiXCR and lists one record per CDR3 protein. The data hold hundreds of thousands of distinct CDR3 sequences, with roughly 27% observed a single time. Sequences were obtained from PBMCs. All receptors derive from a woman between 18 and 50 years old in good health.

This chain uses TRBV5-1 with TRBJ2-1; no firm D call. Germline CDR1 reads SGHRS; CDR2 reads YFSETQ. Trimming cost V 0 bases and J 10 bases, with 11 bases left between them. The CDR3 loop spans 13 amino acids. The chain's CDR3 is CASSLGQAPEQFF. The DNA for the CDR3 is TGCGCCAGCAGCTTGGGTCAGGCCCCCGAGCAGTTCTTC.

This clonotype came up a few times. V gene TRBV5-1 combines with J gene TRBJ2-4, with 9 bases lining up with TRBD2. The CDR3 covers 14 residues. Trimming at V came to 0 bases and at J to 5 bases, leaving 0 bases not matched to a gene. Per the germline V gene, CDR1 is SGHRS and CDR2 is YFSETQ. CDR3 bases: TGCGCCAGCAGCTTGGGACTAGCGGAAAACATTCAGTACTTC. Amino acid sequence: CASSLGLAENIQYF.

This clonotype has more than one count but fewer than ten. V usage is TRBV4-1 and J usage is TRBJ1-1, with D perhaps TRBD1 (5 bases). There are 17 residues in the CDR3. Germline values: CDR1 MGHRA, CDR2 YSYEKL. The V end lost 0 bases, the J end lost 3 bases, and 17 bases lay between the germline ends. CDR3 bases: TGCGCCAGCAGCCAAGACGGGGGGTTGGTCGCGGACACTGAAGCTTTCTTT. Amino acids: CASSQDGGLVADTEAFF.

This clonotype occurred once. A much larger clonotype is one base distant, so this may be a read error. The chain has TRBV10-3 and TRBJ1-3, with D possibly TRBD1 on 6 matching bases. V was cut by 10 bases and J by 0 bases, with 10 bases left in between. This CDR3 contains 13 residues. Germline V gene lookup returns CDR1 ENHRY and CDR2 SYGVKD. CDR3 residues: CANREGSGNTIYF. DNA for the CDR3: TGTGCCAACAGGGAGGGCTCTGGAAACACCATATATTTT.

A note on this clonotype: It may be a read error: a sequence one base away is much more abundant. The V gene is TRBV3-1, the J gene TRBJ2-3, with D possibly matching TRBD2 (6 bases). This CDR3 contains 17 residues. Germline CDR1 reads LGHDT; CDR2 reads YNNKEL (reference sequence). V was clipped by 4 bases and J by 4 bases, with 21 bases between them. CDR3 in amino acids: CASSPPVTSWVADTQYF. Written as DNA, the CDR3 is TGTGCCAGCAGCCCTCCGGTGACTAGTTGGGTGGCAGATACGCAGTATTTT.

The CDR3 DNA reads TGCAGTGCGATACAGGGTAATCAGCCCCAGCATTTT. Its translation: CSAIQGNQPQHF. This chain joins TRBV20-1 and TRBJ1-5, with a possible D match to TRBD1 (6 bases). Germline CDR1 DFQATT, CDR2 SNEGSKA (reference sequence). The CDR3 is 12 residues long. Trimming took off 6 bases at V and 4 bases at J, with 10 bases between the two ends.

This clonotype has only a few counts. The chain recombines TRBV9 with TRBJ2-1; 7 bases map to TRBD2. Germline-derived CDR1 and CDR2 are SGDLS and YYNGEE. The junction had 2 bases not matched to a gene; V was cut back by 0 bases and J by 2 bases. The CDR3 extends over 15 amino acids. This chain's CDR3 is CASSVVAGAYNEQFF. The CDR3 DNA reads TGTGCCAGCAGCGTAGTGGCGGGAGCCTACAATGAGCAGTTCTTC. The entire variable domain, with the rest obtained from reference TRBV9 and TRBJ2-1, is as follows: DSGVTQTPKHLITATGQRVTLRCSPRSGDLSVYWYQQSLDQGLQFLIQYYNGEERAKGNILERFSAQQFPDLHSELNLSSLELGDSALYFCASSVVAGAYNEQFFGPGTRLTVL.

This clonotype came up many times. The chain recombines TRBV21-1 with TRBJ1-2. TRBV21-1 is a pseudogene segment. The CDR3 contains 13 residues. The CDR3 coding sequence is TGTGCCAGCAGTCTACTCCGTTCCGATGGCTACACCTTC. Translated, it gives CASSLLRSDGYTF.

In this sample, this clonotype turned up once. CDR3 coding DNA: TGTGCCAGCAGTCCGGGGGAAAACACTGAAGCTTTCTTT. Residues: CASSPGENTEAFF. The chain carries TRBV12-3 or TRBV12-4 and TRBJ1-1, with D tentatively TRBD1 (5 bases). The germline V and J ends were trimmed by 5 bases and 2 bases, with 9 bases remaining between them. This CDR3 has 13 residues.

In this sample, this clonotype turned up a few times. The chain carries TRBV6-1 and TRBJ1-2; the D gene is possibly TRBD1 (5 bases). Trimming left V 5 bases short and J 4 bases short, with 17 bases between. The germline CDR1 and CDR2 sequences are MNHNS and SASEGT. The CDR3 extends over 15 amino acids. CDR3 bases: TGTGCCAGCAGTAACGCTATAGGGGAAGGCTATGGCTACACCTTC. It codes for CASSNAIGEGYGYTF.

This clonotype showed up many times. V and J are TRBV4-1 and TRBJ2-3, with D uncertain. V was trimmed by 0 bases and J by 2 bases, leaving 9 bases between them. The CDR3 extends over 15 amino acids. Germline V gives CDR1 MGHRA, CDR2 YSYEKL. CDR3 region: CASSQDGQDTDTQYF. As DNA, the CDR3 is TGCGCCAGCAGCCAAGATGGGCAGGACACAGATACGCAGTATTTT.

J is TRBJ1-4 and V is TRBV19, with D hard to call. This CDR3 has 14 amino acids. The germline gives CDR1 LNHDA, CDR2 SQIVND (reference sequence). V gave up 6 bases and J gave up 4 bases, with 12 bases separating them. This CDR3 is CASRDRRRNEKLFF. In DNA form, the CDR3 reads TGTGCCAGTAGAGACCGACGGCGTAATGAAAAACTGTTTTTT.

The V gene is TRBV19, the J gene TRBJ2-3; 9 nucleotides match TRBD2. The CDR3 is 15 amino acids. V lost 3 bases, J lost 1 base, and 2 bases stayed unmatched. In germline, CDR1 is LNHDA, CDR2 SQIVND (reference sequence). The CDR3 sequence: CASSMTSGGTDTQYF. CDR3 coding DNA: TGTGCCAGTAGTATGACTAGCGGAGGCACAGATACGCAGTATTTT. The whole variable domain, filled in from reference TRBV19 and TRBJ2-3, reads DGGITQSPKYLFRKEGQNVTLSCEQNLNHDAMYWYRQDPGQGLRLIYYSQIVNDFQKGDIAEGYSVSREKKESFPLTVTSAQKNPTAFYLCASSMTSGGTDTQYFGPGTRLTVL.

Note on this clonotype: A much larger clone differs from this one at a single base, so this may be a read error. The chain has TRBV18 and TRBJ1-3; D ambiguous. CDR1 and CDR2 (germline): KGHSH, LQKENI. V lost 2 bases, J lost 4 bases, and 12 bases lay in between. This CDR3 contains 15 residues. The DNA for the CDR3 is TGTGCCAGCTCACCAGCGGAGTCCGTAGGAAACACCATATATTTT. This codes for CASSPAESVGNTIYF.

The V and J genes are TRBV7-6 and TRBJ1-3; D uncertain. V was cut by 2 bases and J by 0 bases, with 5 bases left in between. This CDR3 region has 14 residues. Germline values: CDR1 SGHVS, CDR2 FNYEAQ. The CDR3 is CASSLIVSGNTIYF. The CDR3 DNA follows: TGTGCCAGCAGCTTAATCGTCTCTGGAAACACCATATATTTT.

This clonotype was recorded many times. The chain employs TRBV12-3 or TRBV12-4 and TRBJ2-7; TRBD2 aligns across 8 bases. V shed 5 bases and J 6 bases; nucleotides not matched to a gene: 12. The CDR3 extends over 15 amino acids. The CDR3 sequence: CASSPPGLDLLEQYF. In nucleotides, the CDR3 is TGTGCCAGCAGTCCCCCGGGACTAGACTTGCTCGAGCAGTACTTC.

This chain joins TRBV6-6 and TRBJ1-1; D perhaps matches TRBD1 (6 bases). Looked up from germline, CDR1 is MNHNY and CDR2 is SVGAGI (reference sequence). V lost 5 bases, J lost 4 bases, and 14 bases lay in between. The CDR3 covers 14 residues. CDR3 loop: CASSPNREGTEAFF. In DNA, the CDR3 is TGTGCCAGCAGTCCGAACAGGGAGGGCACTGAAGCTTTCTTT.

This clonotype turned up a few times. The chain is built from TRBV20-1 and TRBJ1-1; 8 bases line up with TRBD1. This CDR3 comprises 15 residues. Germline-derived CDR1 and CDR2 are DFQATT and SNEGSKA (reference sequence). The J segment lost 5 bases and the V segment lost 0 bases, leaving 8 bases of the junction unmatched. The chain's CDR3 is CSARDLQGARTEAFF. The DNA for the CDR3 is TGCAGTGCTAGAGATCTCCAGGGGGCGCGGACTGAAGCTTTCTTT.

This clonotype has only one observation. Just one base apart from a much larger clone, this may be a read error. This chain joins TRBV6-1 and TRBJ1-1, with 7 bases lining up with TRBD1. The CDR3 has 13 residues. With 5 bases clipped from V and 4 bases from J, the junction kept 4 bases outside the gene matches. The germline gives CDR1 MNHNS, CDR2 SASEGT. The CDR3 protein is CASSLQGTTEAFF. CDR3 in DNA: TGTGCCAGCAGTTTACAGGGGACCACTGAAGCTTTCTTT.

CDR3 in DNA: TGCAGTGCTAAATCCGGATCGGGGGTCGTCTATTCACCCCTCCACTTT. Amino acids: CSAKSGSGVVYSPLHF. V and J are TRBV20-1 and TRBJ1-6, with D perhaps TRBD1 (5 bases). V gave up 4 bases and J gave up 8 bases, with 21 bases separating them. The length of the CDR3 is 16 residues. From germline, CDR1 is DFQATT and CDR2 SNEGSKA (reference sequence).

A few counts support this clonotype. The chain links TRBV29-1 to TRBJ1-3; 10 bases agree with TRBD1. With 7 bases clipped from V and 14 bases from J, the junction kept 8 bases outside the gene matches. This CDR3 has 11 amino acids. Germline V gene sequence: CDR1 SQVTM, CDR2 ANQGSEA. In DNA form, the CDR3 reads TGCAGCGGGACCCGGGACAGGGGAGTATATTTT. Translating gives CSGTRDRGVYF.

This sequence joins TRBV20-1 and TRBJ1-5; no clear D. V lost 8 bases and J lost 0, with 11 bases in between. CDR3 size: 13 residues. In germline, CDR1 is DFQATT, CDR2 SNEGSKA (reference sequence). CDR3 region: CSTSGRSNQPQHF. Written as DNA, the CDR3 is TGCAGTACCAGCGGACGTAGCAATCAGCCCCAGCATTTT.

The table lists this clonotype with a few counts. This chain joins TRBV7-2 and TRBJ2-1; D is undetermined. From germline, CDR1 is SGHTA and CDR2 FQGNSA. V lost 0 bases to trimming and J lost 7 bases, with 10 bases between them. The CDR3 loop spans 14 amino acids. CDR3 nucleotide sequence: TGTGCCAGCAGCTTAGCCCGGAGTGGTAATGAGCAGTTCTTC. This codes for CASSLARSGNEQFF.

The rearrangement joins TRBV4-2 to TRBJ1-1; D not resolved. CDR1 and CDR2 from the germline V gene are LGHNA and YNFKEQ. Trimming left V 7 bases short and J 1 base short, with 10 bases between. The CDR3 covers 13 residues. The CDR3 loop is CASKRQENTEAFF. The CDR3 region has the DNA TGTGCCAGCAAGAGGCAGGAGAACACTGAAGCTTTCTTT.

This clonotype has a handful of counts. V usage is TRBV29-1 and J usage is TRBJ2-3; D uncertain. Germline V gives CDR1 SQVTM, CDR2 ANQGSEA. The CDR3 runs to 10 residues. The ends were cut back, 3 bases at V and 8 bases at J, with 6 bases in the middle. CDR3: CSVDTGTQYF. Written as DNA, the CDR3 is TGCAGCGTTGATACGGGTACGCAGTATTTT.

This clonotype has a handful of counts. CDR3 nucleotide sequence: TGTGCCAGCATCGGAAGGGCTGGAAACACCATATATTTT. It specifies CASIGRAGNTIYF. The chain combines TRBV6-5 with TRBJ1-3, with D uncertain. Trimming stripped 7 bases from V and 2 bases from J, with 9 bases between. Looked up from germline, CDR1 is MNHEY and CDR2 is SVGAGI. The CDR3 sequence is 13 residues long.

This clonotype was detected many times. V usage is TRBV28 and J usage is TRBJ2-1; TRBD1 might be the D (5 bases). Deletions cut 2 bases from V and 6 bases from J, with 11 bases between. The CDR3 length is 14 residues. The germline gives CDR1 MDHEN, CDR2 SYDVKM. The CDR3 DNA reads as TGTGCCAGCAGTTTAGGGGCGTCCCTCAATGAGCAGTTCTTC. Translating gives CASSLGASLNEQFF.